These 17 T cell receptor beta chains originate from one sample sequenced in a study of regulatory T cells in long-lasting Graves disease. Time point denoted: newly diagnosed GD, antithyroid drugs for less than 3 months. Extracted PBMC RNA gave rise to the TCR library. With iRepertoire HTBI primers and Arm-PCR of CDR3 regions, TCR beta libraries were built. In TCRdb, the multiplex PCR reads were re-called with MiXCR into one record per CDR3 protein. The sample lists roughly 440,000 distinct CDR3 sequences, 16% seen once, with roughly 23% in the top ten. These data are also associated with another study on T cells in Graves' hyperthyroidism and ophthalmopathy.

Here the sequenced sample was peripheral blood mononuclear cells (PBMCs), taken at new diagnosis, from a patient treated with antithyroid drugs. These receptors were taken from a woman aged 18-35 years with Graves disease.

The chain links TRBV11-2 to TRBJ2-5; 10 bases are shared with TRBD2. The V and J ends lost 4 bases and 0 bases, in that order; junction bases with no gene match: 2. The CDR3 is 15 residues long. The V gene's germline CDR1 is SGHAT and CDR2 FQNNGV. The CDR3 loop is CASSSGTSDQETQYF. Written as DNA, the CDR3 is TGTGCCAGCAGCTCCGGGACTAGCGACCAAGAGACCCAGTACTTC.

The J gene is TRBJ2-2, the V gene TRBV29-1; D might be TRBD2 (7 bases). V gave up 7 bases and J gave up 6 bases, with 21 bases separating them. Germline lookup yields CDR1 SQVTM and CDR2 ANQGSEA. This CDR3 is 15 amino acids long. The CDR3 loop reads CSGSSRGALAGELFF. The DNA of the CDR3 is TGCAGCGGCTCCTCTCGGGGGGCGCTGGCCGGGGAGCTGTTTTTT.

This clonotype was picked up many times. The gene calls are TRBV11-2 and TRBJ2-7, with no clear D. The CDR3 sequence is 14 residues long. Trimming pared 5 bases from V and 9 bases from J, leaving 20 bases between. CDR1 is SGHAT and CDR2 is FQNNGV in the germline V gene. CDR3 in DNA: TGTGCCAGCAGCCAAGATCCCCTGCGACCGGGGCAGTACTTC. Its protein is CASSQDPLRPGQYF.

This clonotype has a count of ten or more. CDR3 residues: CASSLILSSYNEQFF. CDR3 sequence (DNA): TGTGCCAGCAGTTTAATCCTGTCCTCCTACAATGAGCAGTTCTTC. The chain links TRBV27 to TRBJ2-1; unclear D gene. This CDR3 has 15 residues. The ends were cut back, 2 bases at V and 0 bases at J, with 8 bases in the middle. Germline loops: CDR1 MNHEY, CDR2 SMNVEV (reference sequence).

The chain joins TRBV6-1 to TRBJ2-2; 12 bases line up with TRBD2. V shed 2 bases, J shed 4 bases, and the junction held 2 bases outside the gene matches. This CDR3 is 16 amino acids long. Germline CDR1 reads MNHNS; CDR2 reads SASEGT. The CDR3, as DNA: TGTGCCAGCAGTGAACTAGCGGGAGGGCCCACCGGGGAGCTGTTTTTT. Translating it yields CASSELAGGPTGELFF.

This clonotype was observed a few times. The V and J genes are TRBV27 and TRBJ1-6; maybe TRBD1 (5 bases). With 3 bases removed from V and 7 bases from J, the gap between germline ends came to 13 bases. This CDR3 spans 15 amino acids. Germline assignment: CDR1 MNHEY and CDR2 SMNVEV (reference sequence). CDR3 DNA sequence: TGTGCCAGCAGTTTTCTGAGCAGGGCGAATTCACCCCTCCACTTT. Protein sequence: CASSFLSRANSPLHF.

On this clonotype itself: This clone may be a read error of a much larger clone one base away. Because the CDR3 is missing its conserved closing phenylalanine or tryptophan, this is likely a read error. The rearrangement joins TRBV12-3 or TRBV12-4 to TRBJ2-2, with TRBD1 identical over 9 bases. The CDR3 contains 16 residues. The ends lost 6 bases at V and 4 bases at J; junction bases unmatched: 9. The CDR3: CASSLKGTGSTGELFS. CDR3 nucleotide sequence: TGTGCCAGCAGCCTTAAGGGGACAGGGAGCACCGGGGAGCTGTTTTCT.

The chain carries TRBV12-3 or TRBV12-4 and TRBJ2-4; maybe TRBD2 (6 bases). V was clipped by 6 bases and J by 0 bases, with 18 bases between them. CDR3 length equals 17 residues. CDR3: CASSGTLLDLAKNIQYF. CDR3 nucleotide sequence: TGTGCCAGCAGCGGGACTCTCCTGGACCTAGCCAAAAACATTCAGTACTTC.

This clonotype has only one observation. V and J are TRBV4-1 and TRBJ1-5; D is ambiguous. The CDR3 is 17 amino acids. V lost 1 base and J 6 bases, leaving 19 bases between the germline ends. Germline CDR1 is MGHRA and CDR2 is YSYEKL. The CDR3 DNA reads TGCGCCAGCAGCCAAGTTTCGGCGGAGGGTTTTTTTCAGCCCCAGCATTTT. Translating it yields CASSQVSAEGFFQPQHF.

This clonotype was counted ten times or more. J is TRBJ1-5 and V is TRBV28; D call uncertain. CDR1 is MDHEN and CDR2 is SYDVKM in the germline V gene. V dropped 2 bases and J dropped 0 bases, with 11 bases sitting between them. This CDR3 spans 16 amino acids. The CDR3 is CASSLGVLHSNQPQHF. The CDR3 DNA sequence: TGTGCCAGCAGTTTAGGGGTTCTACATAGCAATCAGCCCCAGCATTTT.

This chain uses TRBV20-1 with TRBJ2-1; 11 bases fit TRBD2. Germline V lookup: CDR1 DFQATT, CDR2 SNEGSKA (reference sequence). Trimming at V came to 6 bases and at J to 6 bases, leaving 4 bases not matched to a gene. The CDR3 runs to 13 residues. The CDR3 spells CSAPGLAVNEQFF. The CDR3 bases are TGCAGTGCACCGGGACTAGCGGTCAATGAGCAGTTCTTC.

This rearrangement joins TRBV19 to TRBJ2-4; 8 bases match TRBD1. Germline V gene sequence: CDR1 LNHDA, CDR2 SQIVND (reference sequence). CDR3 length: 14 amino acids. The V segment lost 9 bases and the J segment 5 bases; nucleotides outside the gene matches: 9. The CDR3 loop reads CASRDRLTQNIQYF. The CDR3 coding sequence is TGTGCCAGCAGGGACAGGTTGACCCAAAACATTCAGTACTTC.

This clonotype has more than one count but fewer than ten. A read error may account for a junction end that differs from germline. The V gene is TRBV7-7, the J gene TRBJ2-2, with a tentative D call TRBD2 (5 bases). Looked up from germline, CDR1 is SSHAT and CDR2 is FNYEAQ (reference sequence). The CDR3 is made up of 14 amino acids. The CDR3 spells CASSFGPRGGELFF. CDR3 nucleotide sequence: TGTGCTAGCAGCTTTGGTCCCCGGGGCGGGGAGCTGTTTTTT. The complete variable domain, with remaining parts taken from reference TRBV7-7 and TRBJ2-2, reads GAGVSQSPRYKVTKRGQDVTLRCDPISSHATLYWYQQALGQGPEFLTYFNYEAQPDKSGLPSDRFSAERPEGSISTLTIQRTEQRDSAMYRCASSFGPRGGELFFGEGSRLTVL.

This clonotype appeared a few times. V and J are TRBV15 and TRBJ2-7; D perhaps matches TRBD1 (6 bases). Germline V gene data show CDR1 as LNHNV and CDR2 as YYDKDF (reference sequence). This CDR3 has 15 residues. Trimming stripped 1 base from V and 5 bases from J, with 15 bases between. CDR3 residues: CATSRGGGEINEQYF. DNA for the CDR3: TGTGCCACCAGCAGAGGAGGGGGAGAAATCAACGAGCAGTACTTC.

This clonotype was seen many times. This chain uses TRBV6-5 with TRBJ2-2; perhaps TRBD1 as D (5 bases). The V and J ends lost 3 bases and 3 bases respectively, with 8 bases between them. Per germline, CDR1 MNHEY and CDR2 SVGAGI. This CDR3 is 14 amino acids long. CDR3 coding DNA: TGTGCCAGCAGTTATGACAGCTACACCGGGGAGCTGTTTTTT. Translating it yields CASSYDSYTGELFF.

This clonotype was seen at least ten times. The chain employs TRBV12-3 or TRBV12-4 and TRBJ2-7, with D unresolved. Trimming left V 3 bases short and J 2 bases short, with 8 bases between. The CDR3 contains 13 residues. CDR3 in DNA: TGTGCCAGCAGTTTTAGTGCAACCTACGAGCAGTACTTC. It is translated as CASSFSATYEQYF.

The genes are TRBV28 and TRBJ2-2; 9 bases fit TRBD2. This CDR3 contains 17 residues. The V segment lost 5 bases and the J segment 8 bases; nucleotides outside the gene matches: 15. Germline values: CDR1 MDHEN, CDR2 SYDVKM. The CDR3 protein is CASSPPSGRPSEGELFF. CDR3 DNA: TGTGCCAGCAGTCCCCCAAGCGGGAGGCCGTCTGAAGGGGAGCTGTTTTTT.